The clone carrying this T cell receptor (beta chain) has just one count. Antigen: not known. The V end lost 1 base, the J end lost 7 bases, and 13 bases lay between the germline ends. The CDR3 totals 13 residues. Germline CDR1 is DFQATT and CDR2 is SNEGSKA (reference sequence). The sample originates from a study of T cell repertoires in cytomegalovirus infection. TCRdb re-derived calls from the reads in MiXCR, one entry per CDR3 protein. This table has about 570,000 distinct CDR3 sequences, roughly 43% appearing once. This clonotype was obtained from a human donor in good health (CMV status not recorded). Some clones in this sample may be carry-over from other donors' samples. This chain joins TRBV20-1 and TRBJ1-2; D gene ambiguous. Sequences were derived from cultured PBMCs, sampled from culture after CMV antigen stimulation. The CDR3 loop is CSARGGRARGYTF. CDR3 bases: TGCAGTGCTAGAGGAGGGAGGGCGCGTGGCTACACCTTC.